This TCR beta chain was captured in a study of OX40 agonist ivuxolimab in advanced cancers. CDR3 size: 15 residues. The V and J ends lost 4 bases and 4 bases, in that order; junction bases with no gene match: 7. The germline CDR1 and CDR2 sequences are SGHDT and YYEEEE. Generated by immunoSEQ multiplex PCR, the TCRdb table keeps only in-frame clones and is missing some. The table has about 16,000 clones, roughly 84% seen once. This specimen was CD4+ or CD8+ T cells sorted from blood, taken in a trial of the OX40 agonist ivuxolimab. This TCR came from an adult with an advanced solid tumor such as melanoma, head and neck, liver or kidney cancer. This sequence joins TRBV5-6 and TRBJ1-5; TRBD1 aligns across 8 bases. In DNA, the CDR3 is TGTGCCAGCAGCCCCAGGGGGCTCTGGAATCAGCCCCAGCATTTT. Translated: CASSPRGLWNQPQHF.